Detailed here is one T cell receptor (beta chain). This specimen comes from a study of blood T cell repertoires in COVID-19. Original data processing: Amplification of reference gene primers was used by the study to estimate nucleated cell counts. Measured with immunoSEQ multiplex PCR; TCRdb has only the in-frame clones, and not every one. D and trimming come from the DNA, and the V and J calls and clone size come from that table. The sample consists of approximately 220,000 clones, 80% to 90% of them appearing once. This CDR3 region has 15 residues. Germline V CDR1 and CDR2: MNHEY, SVGAGI. After removal of 0 bases from V and 5 bases from J, the junction contained 1 base not matched to a gene.

The TCR was taken from a woman under 30 in a cohort exposed to, infected with or recovered from COVID-19 (not recorded which). Input material: PBMCs or T cells enriched from blood (not recorded which). The V and J genes are TRBV6-5 and TRBJ1-6; 7 nucleotides match TRBD1. This CDR3 reads CASSYSGQDNSPLHF. CDR3 in DNA: TGTGCCAGCAGTTACTCTGGACAGGATAATTCACCCCTCCACTTT.